A single sample gave rise to the 29 T cell receptor beta chains below, sequenced in a study of blood T cell repertoires in COVID-19. Here immunoSEQ multiplex PCR was the method, and the copy in TCRdb shows in-frame clones only, minus some. Found here are 150,000 to 200,000 clones, around 87% of them singletons; the top ten hold about 6.5%. Specimen: peripheral blood. These TCRs come from a woman older than 75 in a cohort sampled during active or convalescent COVID-19.

This CDR3 is CASSPWDRAGYGYTF. The CDR3 DNA sequence: TGTGCCAGCTCACCCTGGGACAGGGCCGGCTATGGCTACACCTTC. The genes are TRBV18 and TRBJ1-2; TRBD1 matches 9 bases. With 3 bases clipped from V and 4 bases from J, the junction kept 6 bases outside the gene matches. Germline lookup yields CDR1 KGHSH and CDR2 LQKENI. This CDR3 contains 15 residues.

The gene calls are TRBV7-2 and TRBJ1-2; tentatively, D is TRBD1 (6 bases). Per germline, CDR1 SGHTA and CDR2 FQGNSA. The V end was cut by 5 bases, the J end by 4 bases, with 11 bases between. This CDR3 contains 13 residues. DNA of the CDR3: TGTGCCAGCAGCCGAGGGGGGGCCTATGGCTACACCTTC. Translating it yields CASSRGGAYGYTF. Supplemented by reference TRBV7-2 and TRBJ1-2, the full variable domain reads GAGVSQSPSNKVTEKGKDVELRCDPISGHTALYWYRQSLGQGLEFLIYFQGNSAPDKSGLPSDRFSAERTGGSVSTLTIQRTQQEDSAVYLCASSRGGAYGYTFGSGTRLTVV.

The chain couples TRBV7-2 to TRBJ2-2, with D perhaps matching TRBD1 (6 bases). CDR3 length: 16 residues. Trimming cost V 1 base and J 0 bases, with 9 bases left between them. The germline gives CDR1 SGHTA, CDR2 FQGNSA. In nucleotides, the CDR3 is TGTGCCAGCAGCTTAGAGGGGGAACCGAACACCGGGGAGCTGTTTTTT. This encodes CASSLEGEPNTGELFF.

This clone appeared a single time. The chain joins TRBV6-6 to TRBJ2-7, with a tentative D call TRBD1 (6 bases). V lost 6 bases, J lost 4 bases, and 10 bases lay in between. This CDR3 has 12 amino acids. Germline loops: CDR1 MNHNY, CDR2 SVGAGI (reference sequence). The CDR3 sequence: CASSRTGYEQYV. The CDR3 DNA is TGTGCCAGCAGCAGAACAGGGTACGAGCAGTACGTC.

The table lists this clone with a few counts. The rearrangement uses TRBV28 and TRBJ1-2; D is uncertain. Looked up from germline, CDR1 is MDHEN and CDR2 is SYDVKM. The germline V and J ends were trimmed by 5 bases and 4 bases, with 14 bases remaining between them. The CDR3 runs 14 residues. For the CDR3, the DNA is TGTGCCAGCAGTAGTCGGAGGGCGGGCTATGGCTACACCTTC. The encoded protein is CASSSRRAGYGYTF.

This clone was observed a handful of times. The chain employs TRBV6-5 and TRBJ2-2; 7 positions match TRBD1. V dropped 7 bases and J dropped 0; count of bases not matched to a gene: 5. CDR3 length: 15 amino acids. Per the germline V gene, CDR1 is MNHEY and CDR2 is SVGAGI. Here the CDR3 reads CASTLDRPNTGELFF. The CDR3, as DNA: TGTGCCAGCACCTTGGACAGGCCGAACACCGGGGAGCTGTTTTTT.

This sequence joins TRBV5-1 and TRBJ1-1; D is uncertain. Looked up from germline, CDR1 is SGHRS and CDR2 is YFSETQ. Trimming took off 0 bases at V and 0 bases at J, with 6 bases between the two ends. The CDR3 extends over 14 amino acids. As DNA, the CDR3 is TGCGCCAGCAGCTTGGACGGGATGAACACTGAAGCTTTCTTT. Translating gives CASSLDGMNTEAFF.

The rearrangement uses TRBV27 and TRBJ1-3; TRBD1 might be the D (6 bases). The CDR3 has 15 residues. CDR1 is MNHEY and CDR2 is SMNVEV in the germline V gene (reference sequence). V shed 5 bases and J shed 3 bases, with 14 bases lying between them. CDR3 in DNA: TGTGCCAGCAGTAAACGCAGGGGAGTTGGAAACACCATATATTTT. It translates to CASSKRRGVGNTIYF.

The chain joins TRBV6-5 to TRBJ1-3, with D possibly TRBD1 on 6 matching bases. V dropped 7 bases and J dropped 0 bases, with 13 bases sitting between them. Germline values: CDR1 MNHEY, CDR2 SVGAGI. The length of the CDR3 is 15 residues. This chain's CDR3 is CASTGGQFSGNTIYF. CDR3 coding DNA: TGTGCCAGCACTGGGGGCCAGTTCTCTGGAAACACCATATATTTT.

V is TRBV28 and J is TRBJ2-3; 9 bases are a match to TRBD2. Looked up from germline, CDR1 is MDHEN and CDR2 is SYDVKM. This CDR3 has 13 amino acids. With 8 bases clipped from V and 11 bases from J, the junction kept 11 bases outside the gene matches. CDR3 sequence: CASRDVAGVRQYF. DNA for the CDR3: TGTGCCAGCCGGGATGTAGCGGGGGTACGGCAGTATTTT.

V gene TRBV9 combines with J gene TRBJ2-1; a weak D match, TRBD1 (5 bases). The germline CDR1 and CDR2 sequences are SGDLS and YYNGEE. The CDR3 spans 16 residues. V was clipped by 0 bases and J by 9 bases, with 19 bases between them. Here the CDR3 reads CASSVDQQGLLIEQFF. The CDR3 DNA reads TGTGCCAGCAGCGTAGACCAGCAGGGCCTCTTGATTGAGCAGTTCTTC.

The CDR3 loop reads CATSRDPRAGELFF. The CDR3 region has the DNA TGTGCCACCAGCAGAGATCCGCGAGCCGGGGAGCTGTTTTTT. The genes are TRBV15 and TRBJ2-2, with D hard to call. CDR1 LNHNV and CDR2 YYDKDF come from the germline V gene (reference sequence). The CDR3 totals 14 residues. Deletions cut 0 bases from V and 6 bases from J, with 8 bases between.

This chain joins TRBV7-9 and TRBJ1-3; a weak D match, TRBD1 (6 bases). The CDR3 loop spans 16 amino acids. CDR1 is SEHNR, CDR2 FQNEAQ, per germline (reference sequence). Trimming left V 2 bases short and J 0 bases short, with 11 bases between. In DNA, the CDR3 is TGTGCCAGCAGCTTAACAGGGATCGGCTCTGGAAACACCATATATTTT. It encodes CASSLTGIGSGNTIYF.

The chain uses TRBV27 and TRBJ2-2, with 8 bases fitting TRBD1. Germline CDR1 and CDR2: MNHEY and SMNVEV (reference sequence). The CDR3 runs to 17 residues. The V and J ends lost 7 bases and 5 bases, in that order; junction bases with no gene match: 15. CDR3: CASTDTGQGSWTGELFF. CDR3 sequence (DNA): TGTGCCAGCACCGATACCGGACAGGGAAGTTGGACCGGGGAGCTGTTTTTT.

The V and J genes are TRBV18 and TRBJ1-4; TRBD1 agrees at 9 bases. V was pared by 5 bases and J by 7 bases, with 5 bases of the junction left unmatched. Germline V gene sequence: CDR1 KGHSH, CDR2 LQKENI. There are 14 residues in the CDR3. CDR3 sequence: CASSAQGALEKLFF. The CDR3 nucleotides are TGTGCCAGCTCAGCACAGGGGGCGCTTGAAAAACTGTTTTTT.

This CDR3 is CSASFLRDRETDTQYF. CDR3 in DNA: TGCAGTGCTAGTTTTTTGCGGGACAGGGAGACAGATACGCAGTATTTT. The chain combines TRBV20-1 with TRBJ2-3; 9 bases map to TRBD1. From germline, CDR1 is DFQATT and CDR2 SNEGSKA (reference sequence). The J segment lost 3 bases and the V segment lost 3 bases, leaving 10 bases of the junction unmatched. CDR3 length: 16 amino acids.

The chain recombines TRBV10-3 with TRBJ1-4; D might be TRBD1 (6 bases). V lost 0 bases and J 6 bases, leaving 8 bases between the germline ends. Germline V gene sequence: CDR1 ENHRY, CDR2 SYGVKD. This CDR3 is built from 14 residues. CDR3 coding DNA: TGTGCCATCAGTGAGTCGGCAGGGGATGAAAAACTGTTTTTT. This gives the protein CAISESAGDEKLFF.

V is TRBV28 and J is TRBJ1-6; 7 nucleotides align to TRBD1. Trimming at V came to 6 bases and at J to 8 bases, leaving 10 bases not matched to a gene. The CDR3 length is 15 residues. Germline V gene sequence: CDR1 MDHEN, CDR2 SYDVKM. The DNA for the CDR3 is TGTGCCAGCAGCGGACAGGTTAAAGTCGATTCACCCCTCCACTTT. Its protein is CASSGQVKVDSPLHF.

V usage is TRBV19 and J usage is TRBJ1-6; no clear D. The CDR3 is 14 residues long. The germline CDR1 and CDR2 sequences are LNHDA and SQIVND (reference sequence). V was cut by 0 bases and J by 10 bases, with 10 bases left in between. CDR3 nucleotides: TGTGCCAGTAGTATAGAGGGCAGCATCTCACCCCTCCACTTT. It translates to CASSIEGSISPLHF.

This clone is a singleton in its sample. The chain employs TRBV18 and TRBJ1-2; TRBD1 matches at 9 bases. The germline CDR1 and CDR2 sequences are KGHSH and LQKENI. Trimming took 6 bases from V and 4 from J; bases not matched to a gene: 12. The CDR3 length is 16 residues. CDR3 nucleotides: TGTGCCAGCTCCATGGGACAGGGATGGGAGATCTATGGCTACACCTTC. As protein: CASSMGQGWEIYGYTF.

This rearrangement joins TRBV10-3 to TRBJ1-3; TRBD1 is a possible D gene (6 bases). This CDR3 has 16 residues. Germline V gives CDR1 ENHRY, CDR2 SYGVKD. V dropped 0 bases and J dropped 3 bases, with 12 bases sitting between them. The DNA for the CDR3 is TGTGCCATCAGTGAGTCAGGGGGTTCAGGTGGAAACACCATATATTTT. Residues: CAISESGGSGGNTIYF.

J is TRBJ2-3 and V is TRBV30; D may be TRBD1 (5 bases). CDR3 length equals 12 residues. V lost 4 bases to trimming and J lost 6 bases, with 11 bases between them. Germline-derived CDR1 and CDR2 are GTSNPN and SVGIG (reference sequence). The CDR3 nucleotides are TGTGCCTGGACAGCCTCAGGGGATACGCAGTATTTT. Its translation is CAWTASGDTQYF.

The rearrangement joins TRBV6-8 to TRBJ2-7, with 8 bases that match TRBD2. The CDR3 has 15 amino acids. The ends lost 6 bases at V and 1 base at J; junction bases unmatched: 8. The germline gives CDR1 MNHGY, CDR2 SAAAGT. DNA of the CDR3: TGTGCCAGCAGCCCGATAGCGGGATCATCCTACGAGCAGTACGTC. It codes for CASSPIAGSSYEQYV.

The CDR3 reads CSVLDTGEAFF. CDR3 nucleotide sequence: TGCAGCGTTCTCGATACAGGCGAAGCTTTCTTT. The chain carries TRBV29-1 and TRBJ1-1, with D possibly TRBD1 on 5 matching bases. Germline values: CDR1 SQVTM, CDR2 ANQGSEA. V was trimmed by 5 bases and J by 8 bases, leaving 12 bases between them. This CDR3 has 11 amino acids.

The CDR3 loop is CASSYRGRATGELFF. The DNA of the CDR3 is TGTGCCAGCAGCTACAGGGGGAGGGCCACCGGGGAGCTGTTTTTT. The chain recombines TRBV27 with TRBJ2-2; D may be TRBD1 (8 bases). CDR1 and CDR2 from the germline V gene are MNHEY and SMNVEV (reference sequence). Trimming took off 6 bases at V and 4 bases at J, with 15 bases between the two ends. The length of the CDR3 is 15 residues.

This clone was counted a few times. This chain connects TRBV24-1 to TRBJ1-1, with 7 bases matching TRBD1. The CDR3 runs to 16 residues. V lost 4 bases to trimming and J lost 1 base; unmatched junction nucleotides: 8. Germline V lookup: CDR1 KGHDR, CDR2 SFDVKD. The CDR3 reads CATSDAKTGPNTEAFF. CDR3 DNA sequence: TGTGCCACCAGTGACGCTAAGACAGGGCCGAACACTGAAGCTTTCTTT.

The CDR3 loop is CAWNHPGTSPYNEQFF. As DNA, the CDR3 is TGTGCCTGGAATCATCCCGGGACTAGCCCATACAATGAGCAGTTCTTC. V usage is TRBV30 and J usage is TRBJ2-1, with 9 bases identical to TRBD2. Germline trimming cut 4 bases from V and 4 bases from J; bases unmatched to any gene: 11. Germline V lookup: CDR1 GTSNPN, CDR2 SVGIG (reference sequence). This CDR3 comprises 16 residues.

The CDR3, as DNA: TGTGCCAGCAGTGAACAGGGGGTGACAGATGAGCAGTTCTTC. It translates to CASSEQGVTDEQFF. The V and J genes are TRBV2 and TRBJ2-1; TRBD1 aligns across 7 bases. With V trimmed by 2 bases and J by 8 bases, 6 bases remained unmatched. This CDR3 has 14 amino acids. The germline V gene has CDR1 SNHLY and CDR2 FYNNEI.

J is TRBJ2-3 and V is TRBV28; 14 positions match TRBD2. This CDR3 contains 14 residues. Germline V CDR1 and CDR2: MDHEN, SYDVKM. With V trimmed by 7 bases and J by 4 bases, 1 base remained unmatched. The CDR3 coding sequence is TGTGCCAGCAAGACTAGCGGGGGGGCAGATACGCAGTATTTT. It specifies CASKTSGGADTQYF.